This is a list of T cell receptor beta chains from one sample in a study of graft-versus-host responses after intestinal transplantation. Generated by immunoSEQ multiplex PCR, the TCRdb table keeps only in-frame clones and is missing some. The data contain about 12,000 clones, approximately 91% of them singletons. Sample: PBMCs, taken 105 days after intestinal transplantation. Receptors were obtained from a human patient who received an intestinal transplant, so some T cells may come from the graft donor. Both conserved end residues are part of each CDR3. A D gene is named only where the DNA matches it firmly. Rows may omit the clone size; those that give it use once, few, many or a size class.

cdr3_nt cdr3_aa j_call d_call clone_size v_call
TGTGCCAGCAGTTCCACCGACAGGGCCTTACGAGGGCAGTACTTC CASSSTDRALRGQYF TRBJ2-7 TRBD1 - TRBV27
TGTGCCAGCAGTCTAATGGTGGGCAATGAGCAGTTCTTC CASSLMVGNEQFF TRBJ2-1 - - TRBV27
TGTGCCAGCAGTGTCCGATCGGGCACTGAAGCTTTCTTT CASSVRSGTEAFF TRBJ1-1 - - TRBV6-1
TGCGCCAGCAGCCTTCGGGACAGGGGGGATGAGCAGTTCTTC CASSLRDRGDEQFF TRBJ2-1 TRBD1 few TRBV5-1
TGTGCTAGTGGTTTGGGGAGCGGAGATACGCAGTATTTT CASGLGSGDTQYF TRBJ2-3 - - TRBV12-5
TGTGCCAGTAGGTCCCTGAACACCGGGGAGCTGTTTTTT CASRSLNTGELFF TRBJ2-2 - - TRBV19
TGTGCCAGCAGCTTAGCAGGACCCTTGGATGGCTACACCTTC CASSLAGPLDGYTF TRBJ1-2 - - TRBV7-9
TGTGCCAGCAGCGTCGGGGGGATGGGCACAGATACGCAGTATTTT CASSVGGMGTDTQYF TRBJ2-3 TRBD2 - TRBV9
TGCGCCAGCGGGGGGGCCAGCACCGGGGAGCTGTTTTTT CASGGASTGELFF TRBJ2-2 - - TRBV10-2
TGTGCCAGCAGCTTAGGGCGTGGATGGGCGAGACTGAACACCGGGGAGCTGTTTTTT CASSLGRGWARLNTGELFF TRBJ2-2 - - TRBV11-2
TGCGCCAGCAGACAAGTGGGGGGGATGACTTATGGCTACACCTTC CASRQVGGMTYGYTF TRBJ1-2 - few TRBV4-1
TGTGCCAGCAGTGGGACACCACGCACAGATACGCAGTATTTT CASSGTPRTDTQYF TRBJ2-3 - - TRBV2
TGTGCCACCAGCAGCCGGGACTTGGGGATTAGGGAAAAACTGTTTTTT CATSSRDLGIREKLFF TRBJ1-4 - - TRBV15
TGCGCCAGCAGTGACGGGACAGGGGTTGAAGAGACCCAGTACTTC CASSDGTGVEETQYF TRBJ2-5 TRBD1 - TRBV10-1
TGTGCCAGCAGCCAAGTTCTCGCTTTTGGGTGTTCACCCCTCCACTTT CASSQVLAFGCSPLHF TRBJ1-6 - - TRBV14
TGTGCCAGCAGTGAAGAGCTGGCTTACGAGCAGTACTTC CASSEELAYEQYF TRBJ2-7 - - TRBV6-1
TGTGCCAGCAGTTCCGACAGGGGCGAGCAGTACTTC CASSSDRGEQYF TRBJ2-7 TRBD1 - TRBV28
TGTGCCAGCGGTAGCACAGATACGCAGTATTTT CASGSTDTQYF TRBJ2-3 - - TRBV6-6
TGTGCCACCAGCGGGGAAGCCGGGACAGAAGGAAACACCATATATTTT CATSGEAGTEGNTIYF TRBJ1-3 TRBD1 - TRBV15
TGTGCCACCAGCAGAGACCGGACTTTCTCCTACGAGCAGTACTTC CATSRDRTFSYEQYF TRBJ2-7 - - TRBV15
TGTGCCAGCAGCTTAAGTCGGGGGCCGCAGGAACCTAATTACAATGAGCAGTTCTTC CASSLSRGPQEPNYNEQFF TRBJ2-1 - - TRBV7-9
TGTGCCAGCAGCCCCAGGACTAGCGGGAACATTCAGTACTTC CASSPRTSGNIQYF TRBJ2-4 TRBD2 - TRBV14
TGCGCCAGCAGCCAGAGGGGTCACACTGAAGCTTTCTTT CASSQRGHTEAFF TRBJ1-1 - - TRBV4-1
TGTGCCAGTAGTATTGGTGAGACCACAGATACGCAGTATTTT CASSIGETTDTQYF TRBJ2-3 - - TRBV19
TGTGCCAGCAGTCAGGGACCCCGGGACCAGTACTTC CASSQGPRDQYF TRBJ2-5 - - TRBV6-1
TGTGCCAGCAGTCCAATCCGGGACAAACAAAACATTCAGTACTTC CASSPIRDKQNIQYF TRBJ2-4 - once TRBV27
TGCGCCAGCAGGGACACTGAAGCTTTCTTT CASRDTEAFF TRBJ1-1 - - TRBV5-1
TGTGCCAGCAGCCAACCTGGGACACCATCCTACGAGCAGTACTTC CASSQPGTPSYEQYF TRBJ2-7 - once TRBV14
TGCAGCGTTCAGCAGGGAAACTTC CSVQQGNF TRBJ1-2 - - TRBV29-1
TGTGCCAGTAGCCCCGGGACAGGCTATAATTCACCCCTCCACTTT CASSPGTGYNSPLHF TRBJ1-6 TRBD1 - TRBV19
TGTGCCAGCAAATCCTCCGCTGACAGGTACTATGGCTACACCTTC CASKSSADRYYGYTF TRBJ1-2 - - TRBV2
TGTGCCAGCAGCTCTCCGGGACAGGGATACAATGAGCAGTTCTTC CASSSPGQGYNEQFF TRBJ2-1 TRBD1 - TRBV7-6
TGTGCCAGCAGCGTCGGGACAGACTATGGCTACACCTTC CASSVGTDYGYTF TRBJ1-2 TRBD1 - TRBV9
TGTGCCAGCAGTTTAGGGGACAGGGCCTATGGCTACACCTTC CASSLGDRAYGYTF TRBJ1-2 TRBD1 few TRBV28
TGTGCCAGCAGTTACTCGAGCGCGAGCTATGGCTACACCTTC CASSYSSASYGYTF TRBJ1-2 - - TRBV6-5
TGTGCCAGCAGTTTCGGGGGCTCCTACGAGCAGTACTTC CASSFGGSYEQYF TRBJ2-7 - - TRBV28
TGTGCCAGCAGTGAATCAAAGGTCCGAGAGACCCAGTACTTC CASSESKVRETQYF TRBJ2-5 - - TRBV25-1
TGTGCCAGCAGTTCGGGACAGGCCCAAGAGACCCAGTACTTC CASSSGQAQETQYF TRBJ2-5 TRBD1 - TRBV27
TGTGCCAGCAGCCCCCGGACCGACTACACTGAAGCTTTCTTT CASSPRTDYTEAFF TRBJ1-1 - - TRBV27
TGTGCCAGCAGATGGACTAGCGGACTCTACAATGAGCAGTTCTTC CASRWTSGLYNEQFF TRBJ2-1 TRBD2 - TRBV7-9
TGTGCCACCAGCAGAGAGAGGGGAAGCACAGATACGCAGTATTTT CATSRERGSTDTQYF TRBJ2-3 - - TRBV15
TGTGCCAGCAGAGGGACGGCGAACACTGAAGCTTTCTTT CASRGTANTEAFF TRBJ1-1 - - TRBV6-1
TGTGCCTGGAGTGCCCTAGGGGGCTATGGCTACACCTTC CAWSALGGYGYTF TRBJ1-2 - - TRBV30
TGTGCCAGCAGTCCCGATCTAGCGGGAGGAGGAGAGACCCAGTACTTC CASSPDLAGGGETQYF TRBJ2-5 TRBD2 once TRBV2
TGTGCCAGTAGCTGGGGTAACGAGGGGTCCTACGAGCAGTACTTC CASSWGNEGSYEQYF TRBJ2-7 - - TRBV11-2